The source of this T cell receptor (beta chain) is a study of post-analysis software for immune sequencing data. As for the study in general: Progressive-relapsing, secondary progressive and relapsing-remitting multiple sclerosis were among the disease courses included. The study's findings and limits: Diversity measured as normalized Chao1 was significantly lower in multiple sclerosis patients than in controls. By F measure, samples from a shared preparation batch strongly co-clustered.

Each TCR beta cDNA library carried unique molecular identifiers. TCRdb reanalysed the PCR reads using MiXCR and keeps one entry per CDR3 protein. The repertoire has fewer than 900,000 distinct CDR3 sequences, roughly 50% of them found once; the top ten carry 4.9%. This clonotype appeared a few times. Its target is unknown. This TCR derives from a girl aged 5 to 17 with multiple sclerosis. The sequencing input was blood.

The CDR3 DNA follows: TGTGCCAGCAGTCCGGAAAGACTAGCCAAAAACATTCAGTACTTC. This sequence encodes CASSPERLAKNIQYF. The J gene is TRBJ2-4, the V gene TRBV28, with unresolved D. CDR3 length: 15 amino acids. Per the germline V gene, CDR1 is MDHEN and CDR2 is SYDVKM. V was pared by 5 bases and J by 0 bases, with 11 bases between.